This record covers a single T cell receptor beta chain. What it recognizes is unknown. Expressed TCRB transcripts got sequenced, as all isolated RNA was reverse transcribed. An average of approximately 4 million reads was obtained for naive, central memory and regulatory T cell samples. Assay: immunoSEQ multiplex PCR; the TCRdb copy retains only in-frame clones and omits some. The repertoire holds 240,000 or so clones, with around 21% as singletons. Purity (above 95%) was reached by all sorted populations. This sample was taken from a study of beta chain features in type 1 diabetes. The study's findings and limits: Shorter TCRB CDR3s, moderately but significantly so, marked every one of the four CD4+ subsets in Type 1 diabetes patients. Naive, central memory and regulatory TCRB repertoires appeared more similar among patients than healthy donors.

Sequenced material: naive CD4+ T cells from blood. This TCR came from a woman aged 40 to 50 with type 1 diabetes.

The CDR3 nucleotides read TGTGCCAGCTCACCACCGGGACTAGCAGCGGAGACCCAGTACTTC. Translation: CASSPPGLAAETQYF. The rearrangement uses TRBV18 and TRBJ2-5; 9 bases align to TRBD2. The CDR3 has 15 amino acids. After removal of 0 bases from V and 5 bases from J, the junction contained 4 bases not matched to a gene. Germline V lookup: CDR1 KGHSH, CDR2 LQKENI.